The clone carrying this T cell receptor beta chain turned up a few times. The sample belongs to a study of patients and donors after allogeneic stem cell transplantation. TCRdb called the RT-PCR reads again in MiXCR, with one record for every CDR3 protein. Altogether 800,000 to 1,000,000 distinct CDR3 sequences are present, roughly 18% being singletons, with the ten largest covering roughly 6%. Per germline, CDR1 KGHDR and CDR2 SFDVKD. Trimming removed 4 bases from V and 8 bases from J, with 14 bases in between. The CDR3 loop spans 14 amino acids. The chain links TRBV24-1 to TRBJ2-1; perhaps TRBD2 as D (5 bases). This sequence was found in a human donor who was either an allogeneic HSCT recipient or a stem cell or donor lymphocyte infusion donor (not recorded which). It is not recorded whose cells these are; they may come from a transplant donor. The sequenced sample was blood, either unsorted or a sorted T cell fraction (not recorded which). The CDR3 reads CATSDPERVHEQFF. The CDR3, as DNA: TGTGCCACCAGTGACCCGGAGAGGGTCCATGAGCAGTTCTTC.